This is a list of T cell receptor beta chains from one sample in a study of Graves' ophthalmopathy and Graves' hyperthyroidism. TCRdb reprocessed the multiplex PCR reads with MiXCR, giving one entry per CDR3 protein. Among 600,000 to 950,000 distinct CDR3 sequences, roughly 40% were seen once, and the ten largest hold approximately 46%. Sample: peripheral blood. Receptors were obtained from an adult man with Graves' ophthalmopathy. The CDR3 runs from the conserved cysteine through the conserved F or W. The D gene is left open where the match is weak. Clone size is shown for a subset of rows, as once, few, many or a class of expanded clone.

TRBJ2-5 - TRBV28 - CASSFGRVSLGETQYF TGTGCCAGCAGTTTCGGCAGGGTATCTTTAGGAGAGACCCAGTACTTC
TRBJ1-1 - TRBV20-1 few CSATTTLNTEAFF TGCAGTGCTACCACTACACTGAACACTGAAGCTTTCTTT
TRBJ2-7 - TRBV7-2 many CASSLVSSEQYF TGTGCCAGCAGCTTAGTGTCGAGCGAGCAGTACTTC
TRBJ1-4 TRBD1 TRBV29-1 - CSVTEDRFDEKLFF TGCAGCGTCACGGAGGACAGGTTTGATGAAAAACTGTTTTTT
TRBJ2-2 - TRBV7-9 few CASSLQGFSETGELFF TGTGCCAGCAGCTTACAGGGGTTTTCCGAGACCGGGGAGCTGTTTTTT
TRBJ1-2 TRBD1 TRBV6-5 few CASSKDRESIGGGYIF TGTGCCAGCAGCAAAGACAGGGAATCCATAGGCGGTGGCTACATCTTC
TRBJ2-2 TRBD1 TRBV9 - CASSGQGQEYTGELFF TGTGCCAGCAGCGGACAAGGACAGGAATACACCGGGGAGCTGTTTTTT
TRBJ1-4 - TRBV7-2 few CASSLDTDEKLFF TGTGCCAGCAGCTTGGACACAGACGAAAAACTGTTTTTT
TRBJ1-2 - TRBV29-1 - CSVGQADGYGYTF TGCAGCGTTGGACAGGCTGACGGCTATGGCTACACCTTC
TRBJ1-2 - TRBV4-3 few CASSQEVRPTIYGYTF TGCGCCAGCAGCCAAGAAGTACGACCGACGATCTATGGCTACACCTTC
TRBJ1-2 - TRBV29-1 - CSLGLGGYTF TGCAGCTTGGGTCTGGGTGGCTACACCTTC
TRBJ1-3 - TRBV10-3 - CAISETRTDTIYF TGTGCCATCAGTGAGACGAGGACGGACACCATATATTTT
TRBJ1-4 - TRBV7-3 - CASSLSFSTNEKLFF TGTGCCAGCAGCTTAAGTTTCTCAACTAATGAAAAACTGTTTTTT
TRBJ2-5 TRBD1 TRBV5-6 - CASSLVGGRGQSQYF TGTGCCAGCAGCTTGGTAGGCGGCAGGGGGCAGTCCCAGTACTTC
TRBJ2-5 - TRBV2 few CASSYTSRQETQYF TGTGCCAGCAGTTACACTAGCAGACAAGAGACCCAGTACTTC
TRBJ2-7 - TRBV9 - CASSVGDGRSYEQYF TGTGCCAGCAGCGTAGGGGACGGTAGATCCTACGAGCAGTACTTC
TRBJ1-5 TRBD1 TRBV24-1 many CASSIGTGDNQPQHF TGTGCCAGCAGTATCGGGACAGGAGATAATCAGCCCCAGCATTTT
TRBJ1-6 - TRBV4-1 - CASSQSNRQADNSPLHF TGCGCCAGCAGCCAATCAAACCGGCAGGCGGATAATTCACCCCTCCACTTT
TRBJ1-1 TRBD1 TRBV10-3 once CAISGGTGPEAFF TGTGCCATCAGTGGTGGGACAGGGCCTGAAGCTTTCTTT
TRBJ1-2 TRBD1 TRBV7-9 many CASSEGADTYGYTF TGTGCCAGCAGCGAGGGGGCGGATACCTATGGCTACACCTTC
TRBJ2-7 TRBD1 TRBV19 few CASSQRDRSYEQYF TGTGCCAGTAGTCAGAGGGACAGAAGCTACGAGCAGTACTTC
TRBJ2-5 - TRBV7-3 few CASSLSREGTQYF TGTGCCAGCAGCTTATCTCGGGAAGGCACCCAGTACTTC
TRBJ1-2 TRBD1 TRBV7-9 few CASSFGQARDYGYTF TGTGCCAGCAGCTTTGGACAGGCAAGGGACTATGGCTACACCTTC
TRBJ1-5 - TRBV2 - CASSDRGVSYQPQHF TGTGCCAGCAGTGATAGGGGGGTGAGCTATCAGCCCCAGCATTTT
TRBJ1-2 - TRBV20-1 once CSARDTGTTYGYTF TGCAGTGCTAGAGATACCGGGACAACGTATGGCTACACCTTC
TRBJ1-5 - TRBV15 many CATSPGPNQPQHF TGTGCCACCAGCCCGGGACCAAATCAGCCCCAGCATTTT
TRBJ2-1 - TRBV5-4 - CASSQGNNEQFF TGTGCCAGCAGTCAGGGTAACAATGAGCAGTTCTTC
TRBJ2-3 TRBD2 TRBV7-2 - CASSPGLAVDTQYF TGTGCCAGCAGCCCCGGACTAGCGGTAGATACGCAGTATTTT
TRBJ2-2 TRBD1 TRBV11-2 - CASRTQNRGVTGELFF TGTGCCAGCAGGACTCAAAACAGGGGCGTGACCGGGGAGCTGTTTTTT
TRBJ2-2 - TRBV7-8 - CASSERTGGLGELFF TGTGCCAGCAGCGAGCGGACTGGGGGCCTTGGGGAGCTGTTTTTT
TRBJ1-2 TRBD1 TRBV29-1 - CSVGTGGASYGYTF TGCAGCGTAGGGACAGGGGGCGCGTCCTATGGCTACACCTTC
TRBJ1-2 TRBD1 TRBV2 many CASRAGTGVTYGYTF TGTGCCAGCAGAGCAGGGACAGGGGTTACCTATGGCTACACCTTC
TRBJ2-1 TRBD2 TRBV7-9 few CASSLVLAGVEQFF TGTGCCAGCAGCTTAGTACTAGCGGGAGTTGAGCAGTTCTTC
TRBJ1-1 TRBD1 TRBV7-9 - CASSQQGRYGEAFF TGTGCCAGCAGCCAACAGGGGCGGTATGGTGAAGCTTTCTTT
TRBJ2-5 TRBD1 TRBV29-1 many CSVEGTGADETQYF TGCAGCGTTGAAGGGACAGGGGCTGACGAGACCCAGTACTTC
TRBJ1-1 - TRBV24-1 once CASSGGSAQNTEAFF TGTGCCAGCAGTGGAGGCTCGGCCCAGAACACTGAAGCTTTCTTT
TRBJ2-7 - TRBV12-3/TRBV12-4 - CASSPFRQGGRREQYF TGTGCCAGCAGTCCATTCCGACAGGGAGGACGGAGGGAGCAGTACTTC
TRBJ1-2 TRBD1 TRBV7-9 - CASSSSTIRDRVTYTF TGTGCCAGCAGCTCTAGTACAATCCGGGACAGGGTAACCTACACCTTC
TRBJ2-5 TRBD1 TRBV5-6 once CASRLLARGLETQYF TGTGCCAGCAGACTCCTGGCCAGGGGGCTAGAGACCCAGTACTTC
TRBJ1-5 TRBD1 TRBV10-3 many CAISEGTGSNQPQHF TGTGCCATCAGCGAAGGGACAGGGTCCAATCAGCCCCAGCATTTT
TRBJ2-6 - TRBV7-2 - CASSQGRGTGANVLTF TGTGCCAGCAGCCAGGGTCGTGGAACCGGGGCCAACGTCCTGACTTTC
TRBJ1-2 - TRBV7-2 few CASSTVWFSEGYTF TGTGCCAGCAGCACTGTGTGGTTCTCGGAGGGCTACACCTTC
TRBJ2-5 - TRBV28 - CATRLSQETQYF TGTGCCACCCGACTTTCCCAAGAGACCCAGTACTTC
TRBJ2-2 TRBD1 TRBV7-9 few CASRRGQGFTGELFF TGTGCCAGCAGACGGGGACAGGGTTTCACCGGGGAGCTGTTTTTT
TRBJ1-4 - TRBV29-1 - CSAFRGDEKLFF TGCAGTGCCTTCAGGGGTGATGAAAAACTGTTTTTT
TRBJ1-2 - TRBV7-9 - CASSLVDWGADGYTF TGTGCCAGCAGCTTAGTAGATTGGGGCGCGGATGGCTACACCTTC
TRBJ1-3 TRBD1 TRBV7-9 - CASSLNRGPGSGNTIYF TGTGCCAGCAGCTTAAACAGGGGGCCCGGTTCTGGAAACACCATATATTTT
TRBJ1-5 - TRBV11-2 many CASSPGRAGQPQHF TGTGCCAGCAGCCCGGGCAGGGCTGGACAGCCCCAGCATTTT
TRBJ1-3 - TRBV20-1 few CSASGGPSSGNTIYF TGCAGTGCTAGCGGGGGACCGAGCTCTGGAAACACCATATATTTT
TRBJ2-7 - TRBV20-1 - CSARMAGRHEQYF TGCAGTGCTAGAATGGCAGGGCGCCACGAGCAGTACTTC
TRBJ1-6 TRBD1 TRBV5-5 few CASSLGQGVNSPLHF TGCGCCAGCAGCTTGGGACAGGGGGTTAATTCACCCCTCCACTTT
TRBJ2-7 TRBD2 TRBV29-1 - CSVDWGGEQYF TGCAGCGTTGACTGGGGGGGAGAGCAGTACTTC
TRBJ2-7 - TRBV10-3 - CAISGDRAPSEQYF TGTGCCATCAGTGGGGACCGGGCCCCCTCCGAGCAGTACTTC